A selection of T cell receptor beta chains follows, all from one sample in a study of response to subunit inactivated influenza vaccine. TCRdb redid the calling of the RT-PCR reads with MiXCR, one entry per CDR3 protein. The repertoire holds about 650,000 distinct CDR3 sequences, 15% to 19% seen once, with more than 9% in the top ten. Material: PBMCs from blood, obtained roughly 12 days after vaccination. The receptors originated from a man aged 45-60 years who received an inactivated influenza vaccine. Each CDR3 is given with its conserved first and last residue. Fields, in order: D gene, V gene, clone size, J gene, CDR3 protein, CDR3 DNA. A D gene is named only where the DNA matches it firmly. Part of the rows lack a size; the others show once, few, many or a class for expanded clones.

TRBD2	TRBV10-3	few	TRBJ2-1	CAISEGLAGGPQFF	TGTGCCATCAGTGAGGGGTTAGCGGGAGGGCCGCAGTTCTTC
TRBD2	TRBV18	.	TRBJ2-1	CASSPGTSGRVDNEQFF	TGTGCCAGCTCACCCGGGACTAGCGGGAGGGTCGACAATGAGCAGTTCTTC
.	TRBV4-2	many	TRBJ2-2	CASSQGLANTGELFF	TGTGCCAGCAGCCAAGGACTAGCGAACACCGGGGAGCTGTTTTTT
.	TRBV20-1	.	TRBJ2-3	CSAQSGSITDTQYF	TGCAGTGCCCAAAGCGGGTCTATCACAGATACGCAGTATTTT
.	TRBV2	once	TRBJ2-1	CASSERGVDYNEQFF	TGTGCCAGCAGTGAACGCGGGGTAGACTACAATGAGCAGTTCTTC
.	TRBV12-3/TRBV12-4	few	TRBJ2-7	CASSYAGTRYEQYF	TGTGCCAGCAGTTACGCTGGGACCCGCTACGAGCAGTACTTC
.	TRBV12-5	.	TRBJ1-5	CASAQIGRQPQHF	TGTGCTAGTGCCCAAATCGGACGCCAGCCCCAGCATTTT
.	TRBV4-3	.	TRBJ1-1	CASSLEQGTNTEAFF	TGCGCCAGCAGCCTCGAGCAGGGGACAAACACTGAAGCTTTCTTT
.	TRBV5-6	few	TRBJ2-1	CASSLNRPSSYNEQFF	TGTGCCAGCAGCTTGAACAGGCCGAGCTCCTACAATGAGCAGTTCTTC
TRBD1	TRBV12-3/TRBV12-4	.	TRBJ2-7	CASTADRVREQYF	TGTGCCAGCACCGCGGACAGGGTAAGGGAGCAGTACTTC
TRBD1	TRBV20-1	many	TRBJ1-2	CSARTGGYGYTF	TGCAGTGCAAGGACAGGAGGGTATGGCTACACCTTC
TRBD2	TRBV20-1	few	TRBJ2-3	CSARRPGLAGRTTDTQYF	TGCAGTGCTAGACGGCCGGGACTAGCGGGCCGAACCACAGATACGCAGTATTTT
.	TRBV20-1	.	TRBJ2-6	CSARDDRGGSGANVLTF	TGCAGTGCTAGAGATGACCGTGGGGGATCTGGGGCCAACGTCCTGACTTTC
TRBD2	TRBV20-1	.	TRBJ2-3	CSATEFGGEDTQYF	TGCAGTGCTACAGAGTTTGGGGGGGAAGATACGCAGTATTTT
.	TRBV3-1	.	TRBJ2-1	CASSRTDNEQFF	TGTGCCAGCAGCCGGACCGACAATGAGCAGTTCTTC
.	TRBV5-1	.	TRBJ2-3	CASRSGWGRLTDTQYF	TGCGCCAGCAGATCCGGCTGGGGGCGGCTCACAGATACGCAGTATTTT
TRBD1	TRBV9	.	TRBJ2-6	CASSRPPGGWSSGANVLTF	TGTGCCAGCAGCAGACCTCCAGGGGGCTGGAGCTCTGGGGCCAACGTCCTGACTTTC
.	TRBV20-1	few	TRBJ1-2	CSAREGGRGYTF	TGCAGTGCTAGAGAAGGGGGTAGGGGCTACACCTTC
TRBD2	TRBV28	many	TRBJ2-1	CASSPFSGRAGVEQFF	TGTGCCAGCAGTCCCTTTAGCGGGAGGGCCGGGGTTGAGCAGTTCTTC
.	TRBV12-3/TRBV12-4	many	TRBJ2-2	CASSRRDPRVSGELFF	TGTGCCAGCAGTCGAAGGGACCCCAGGGTGTCCGGGGAGCTGTTTTTT